This T cell receptor beta chain came from a study of T cell clones after liver transplantation. Study overall: Tolerance: complete withdrawal held at least one year, liver enzymes staying within twice normal.

This clone has just one count. Assay used: immunoSEQ multiplex PCR; TCRdb lists only in-frame clones, some missing. This sample yields over 50,000 clones, of which about 81% are seen a single time; around 8.7% belongs to the top ten. The CDR3 sequence is 13 residues long. The germline V gene has CDR1 SQVTM and CDR2 ANQGSEA. V lost 7 bases, J lost 2 bases, and 14 bases lay in between. The material was CD4+ T cells from blood, obtained before liver transplant. This TCR was recovered from a human donor who received a liver transplant. This rearrangement joins TRBV29-1 to TRBJ1-1; no firm D call. CDR3 amino acids: CSARGWDNTEAFF. CDR3 in DNA: TGCAGCGCCCGCGGGTGGGATAACACTGAAGCTTTCTTT.